A single sample is the source of the 25 T cell receptor beta chains below, sequenced in a study of beta chain features in type 1 diabetes. The entirety of the isolated RNA underwent reverse transcription, so expressed TCRB transcripts were sequenced. Repertoires were generated with immunoSEQ multiplex PCR, while TCRdb's copy carries only in-frame clones and drops some. This table has about 160,000 clones, approximately 7.9% appearing once. General study points: Shorter TCRB CDR3s, moderately but significantly so, were found in Type 1 diabetes patients in all four CD4+ subsets.

These receptors' antigens are unknown. Sequenced: central memory CD4+ T cells from blood. The receptors here all came from a man in his late teens or twenties with type 1 diabetes.

This clone was observed a handful of times. The chain carries TRBV13 and TRBJ2-7; unclear D gene. Trimming took off 5 bases at V and 5 bases at J, with 19 bases between the two ends. The CDR3 is 15 amino acids. In germline, CDR1 is PRHDT, CDR2 FYEKMQ (reference sequence). The CDR3 nucleotides are TGTGCCAGCAGCCCTCGGGTCCCGCGGAGCCACGAGCAGTACTTC. Protein sequence: CASSPRVPRSHEQYF.

Ten or more counts support this clone. This chain uses TRBV30 with TRBJ2-7, with D tentatively TRBD2 (6 bases). Germline CDR1 and CDR2: GTSNPN and SVGIG (reference sequence). The CDR3 is made up of 17 amino acids. V lost 3 bases to trimming and J lost 0 bases, with 21 bases between them. CDR3 DNA: TGTGCCTGGAGCGTAACGGCGCGGGGAAGGTTCTCCTACGAGCAGTACTTC. Translating it yields CAWSVTARGRFSYEQYF.

The chain has TRBV30 and TRBJ2-1; perhaps TRBD2 as D (5 bases). Germline loops: CDR1 GTSNPN, CDR2 SVGIG (reference sequence). Trimming shortened V by 3 bases and J by 7 bases, and 13 bases separated the two germline ends. This CDR3 has 13 amino acids. CDR3 sequence: CAWSRGPGNEQFF. CDR3 in DNA: TGTGCCTGGAGCCGCGGGCCGGGGAATGAGCAGTTCTTC.

This clone was found many times. The genes are TRBV9 and TRBJ2-7, with TRBD2 matching 8 bases. The CDR3 is 13 residues long. In germline, CDR1 is SGDLS, CDR2 YYNGEE. After removal of 3 bases from V and 7 bases from J, the junction contained 6 bases not matched to a gene. CDR3 coding DNA: TGTGCCAGCAGCGCGCGGACTAGCCGGGAGCAGTACTTC. Its translation: CASSARTSREQYF.

V usage is TRBV15 and J usage is TRBJ2-2; no reliable D call. The germline V gene has CDR1 LNHNV and CDR2 YYDKDF (reference sequence). V shed 0 bases and J shed 6 bases, with 5 bases lying between them. The CDR3 is 13 amino acids. This CDR3 is CATSRDLPGELFF. CDR3 DNA: TGTGCCACCAGCAGAGATCTCCCCGGGGAGCTGTTTTTT.

This clone has a handful of counts. Other DNA variants within this sample encode the same CDR3. This chain uses TRBV19 with TRBJ2-1; maybe TRBD2 (7 bases). The V end was cut by 1 base, the J end by 8 bases, with 9 bases between. CDR1 and CDR2 from the germline V gene are LNHDA and SQIVND (reference sequence). The CDR3 runs to 13 residues. CDR3 nucleotide sequence: TGTGCCAGTAGTATAGGAGGGGGGGATGAGCAGTTCTTC. Translated: CASSIGGGDEQFF.

J is TRBJ2-5 and V is TRBV15; D uncertain. V was cut by 6 bases and J by 3 bases, with 5 bases left in between. Germline V lookup: CDR1 LNHNV, CDR2 YYDKDF (reference sequence). CDR3 length: 11 amino acids. CDR3 coding DNA: TGTGCCACCAGTGTCGAAGAGACCCAGTACTTC. It is translated as CATSVEETQYF.

In DNA form, the CDR3 reads TGCGCCAGCAGCCCCGGACAGGGTAGCCACATTCAGTACTTC. It specifies CASSPGQGSHIQYF. The chain joins TRBV4-3 to TRBJ2-4; 8 positions agree with TRBD1. The V gene end was trimmed by 4 bases and the J gene end by 8 bases; junction bases not matched to a gene: 7. The CDR3 totals 14 residues. Germline loops: CDR1 LGHNA, CDR2 YSLEER.

This clone was seen repeatedly, ten times or more. V usage is TRBV2 and J usage is TRBJ2-3, with no clear D. Germline CDR1 and CDR2: SNHLY and FYNNEI. V lost 7 bases, J lost 4 bases, and 9 bases lay in between. The CDR3 contains 12 residues. The CDR3 protein is CASTVFSDTQYF. As DNA, the CDR3 is TGTGCCAGCACAGTGTTCTCAGATACGCAGTATTTT.

This clone was seen a handful of times. The V and J genes are TRBV4-3 and TRBJ2-1; D remains ambiguous. The CDR3 has 15 amino acids. V lost 4 bases to trimming and J lost 2 bases, with 12 bases between them. Germline values: CDR1 LGHNA, CDR2 YSLEER. CDR3 residues: CASSPHSNAYNEQFF. In nucleotides, the CDR3 is TGCGCCAGCAGCCCCCACAGTAATGCCTACAATGAGCAGTTCTTC.

This clone was counted between two and nine times. The rearrangement uses TRBV27 and TRBJ1-2; D is undetermined. Germline lookup yields CDR1 MNHEY and CDR2 SMNVEV (reference sequence). Between the trimmed V and J ends, which lost 2 bases and 4 bases, there was a span of 11 bases. The CDR3 contains 14 residues. CDR3 nucleotide sequence: TGTGCCAGCAGTTTAGCCGTACCAGGCTATGGCTACACCTTC. Its protein product is CASSLAVPGYGYTF.

The gene calls are TRBV7-2 and TRBJ2-7; D is possibly TRBD1 (5 bases). Trimming left V 6 bases short and J 5 bases short, with 14 bases between. Germline CDR1 SGHTA, CDR2 FQGNSA. The CDR3 spans 13 residues. The CDR3 nucleotides read TGTGCCAGCAGTCGACAGCTCCGAGACGAGCAGTACTTC. Amino acids: CASSRQLRDEQYF.

This clone was counted a few times. The chain carries TRBV28 and TRBJ1-5, with D uncertain. The CDR3 contains 13 residues. Germline V gene data show CDR1 as MDHEN and CDR2 as SYDVKM. V lost 5 bases and J lost 6, with 11 bases in between. In DNA form, the CDR3 reads TGTGCCAGCAGTCCGGGTCCGAGTCAGCCCCAGCATTTT. It specifies CASSPGPSQPQHF.

This clone was found a few times. The rearrangement uses TRBV5-1 and TRBJ2-7, with D possibly being TRBD1 (5 bases). V shed 0 bases and J shed 12 bases, with 19 bases lying between them. The CDR3 is 14 residues long. Germline CDR1 SGHRS, CDR2 YFSETQ. The CDR3 is CASSLDAQATGGYF. DNA for the CDR3: TGCGCCAGCAGCTTGGACGCACAGGCCACCGGCGGGTACTTC.

This clone appeared a few times. Other DNA sequences from this sample encode an identical CDR3 as well. V usage is TRBV18 and J usage is TRBJ2-1; 14 positions agree with TRBD2. The V gene end was trimmed by 6 bases and the J gene end by 3 bases; junction bases not matched to a gene: 1. Germline V gene lookup returns CDR1 KGHSH and CDR2 LQKENI. This CDR3 is built from 15 residues. CDR3 sequence: CASSGLAGGYNEQFF. CDR3 DNA: TGTGCCAGCTCCGGACTAGCGGGAGGCTACAATGAGCAGTTCTTC.

In this sample, this clone turned up a few times. The V call is TRBV29-1, the J call TRBJ2-2; 7 nucleotides line up with TRBD1. The CDR3 has 16 amino acids. V dropped 0 bases and J dropped 3; count of bases not matched to a gene: 7. The germline CDR1 and CDR2 sequences are SQVTM and ANQGSEA. CDR3 coding DNA: TGCAGCGTTGAAGAGCCCAGGGGGTTACACACCGGGGAGCTGTTTTTT. It encodes CSVEEPRGLHTGELFF.

A few counts support this clone. This sample includes further DNA sequences coding for the same CDR3. J is TRBJ2-3 and V is TRBV10-2; TRBD1 is a possible D gene (5 bases). This CDR3 has 14 residues. Germline V lookup: CDR1 WSHSY, CDR2 SAAADI. V was shortened by 8 bases and J by 0 bases, with 12 bases between the two germline ends. The CDR3 DNA sequence: TGCGCCAGCGGGGCAGTCACTAGCACAGATACGCAGTATTTT. It encodes CASGAVTSTDTQYF.

J is TRBJ2-1 and V is TRBV18; 13 nucleotides match TRBD2. Trimming cost V 3 bases and J 5 bases; bases outside gene matches: 1. The CDR3 is made up of 15 amino acids. CDR1 is KGHSH and CDR2 is LQKENI in the germline V gene. The CDR3 spells CASSPGLAGNNEQFF. DNA of the CDR3: TGTGCCAGCTCACCGGGACTAGCGGGGAACAATGAGCAGTTCTTC.

The genes are TRBV6-6 and TRBJ2-7; 8 bases agree with TRBD1. With 5 bases clipped from V and 2 bases from J, the junction kept 8 bases outside the gene matches. CDR3 size: 15 residues. Germline V CDR1 and CDR2: MNHNY, SVGAGI (reference sequence). The CDR3 DNA reads as TGTGCCAGCAGTGCACCGGGACAGGCAACCTACGAGCAGTACTTC. It yields the protein CASSAPGQATYEQYF.

The chain combines TRBV9 with TRBJ2-3; no definite D call. The germline gives CDR1 SGDLS, CDR2 YYNGEE. This CDR3 is built from 14 residues. Trimming cost V 0 bases and J 1 base, with 6 bases left between them. In DNA form, the CDR3 reads TGTGCCAGCAGCGTAGGCACAGGCACAGATACGCAGTATTTT. Encoded protein: CASSVGTGTDTQYF.

The chain combines TRBV4-2 with TRBJ2-3; tentative D call: TRBD1 (6 bases). V was trimmed by 4 bases and J by 5 bases, leaving 10 bases between them. CDR3 length: 13 residues. Per germline, CDR1 LGHNA and CDR2 YNFKEQ. The CDR3 here is CASSRGGKDTQYF. CDR3 nucleotide sequence: TGTGCCAGCAGCCGAGGGGGTAAAGATACGCAGTATTTT.

Only a few counts were recorded for this clone. This chain joins TRBV4-3 and TRBJ2-7; 8 positions agree with TRBD1. Germline V gives CDR1 LGHNA, CDR2 YSLEER. The CDR3 covers 15 residues. J gave up 3 bases and V 1 base, and 5 bases lay outside the gene matches. CDR3 DNA sequence: TGCGCCAGCAGCCAAGCCACAGGGGGAGTCTACGAGCAGTACTTC. Protein: CASSQATGGVYEQYF.

V usage is TRBV5-4 and J usage is TRBJ2-1; the match to TRBD2 covers 10 bases. The CDR3 covers 15 residues. J lost 2 bases, V lost 2 bases, and 1 base had no gene match. The germline V gene has CDR1 SGHNT and CDR2 YYREEE (reference sequence). Here the CDR3 reads CASSLSGRAYNEQFF. Here the CDR3 DNA reads TGTGCCAGCAGCTTAAGCGGGAGGGCCTACAATGAGCAGTTCTTC. The full variable domain, with the rest looked up from reference TRBV5-4 and TRBJ2-1, is ETGVTQSPTHLIKTRGQQVTLRCSSQSGHNTVSWYQQALGQGPQFIFQYYREEENGRGNFPPRFSGLQFPNYSSELNVNALELDDSALYLCASSLSGRAYNEQFFGPGTRLTVL.

This clone was detected only a few times. This chain uses TRBV2 with TRBJ2-5, with 7 nucleotides matching TRBD1. The CDR3 consists of 12 residues. Per the germline V gene, CDR1 is SNHLY and CDR2 is FYNNEI. V lost 6 bases and J lost 5; bases outside the gene matches: 3. This CDR3 is CASSPDRETQYF. The CDR3 DNA follows: TGTGCCAGCAGCCCGGACAGGGAGACCCAGTACTTC.

The table lists this clone with many counts. This chain links TRBV18 with TRBJ1-4; D gene ambiguous. V was cut by 6 bases and J by 4 bases, with 15 bases left in between. The CDR3 spans 15 residues. CDR1 is KGHSH, CDR2 LQKENI, per germline. CDR3 sequence reads: CASSPDQQINEKLFF. Written as DNA, the CDR3 is TGTGCCAGCTCCCCCGACCAACAGATTAATGAAAAACTGTTTTTT.